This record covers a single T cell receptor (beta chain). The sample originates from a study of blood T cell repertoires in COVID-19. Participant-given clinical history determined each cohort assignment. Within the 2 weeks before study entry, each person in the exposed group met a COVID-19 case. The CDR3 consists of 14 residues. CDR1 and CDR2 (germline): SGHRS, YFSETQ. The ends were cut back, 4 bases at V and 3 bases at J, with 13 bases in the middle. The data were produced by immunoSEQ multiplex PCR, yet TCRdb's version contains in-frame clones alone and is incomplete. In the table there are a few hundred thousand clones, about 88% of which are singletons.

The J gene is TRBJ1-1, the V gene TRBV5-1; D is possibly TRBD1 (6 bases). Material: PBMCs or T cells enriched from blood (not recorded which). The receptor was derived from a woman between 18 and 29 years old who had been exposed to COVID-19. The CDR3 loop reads CASSAGQFDTEAFF. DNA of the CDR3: TGCGCCAGCAGCGCAGGACAGTTCGACACTGAAGCTTTCTTT.